The T cell receptor beta chain described here comes from a study of control samples from healthy donors and cancer patients. The method was immunoSEQ multiplex PCR; TCRdb's version includes in-frame clones alone and lacks a portion of them. The repertoire holds 120,000 or so clones, with roughly nine tenths as singletons. This receptor was identified in a man younger than 35 in good health. The sequenced sample was blood.

For the CDR3, the DNA is TGCAGTGCTAGTACGGGAGGGCTCTACAATGAGCAGTTCTTC. It yields the protein CSASTGGLYNEQFF. The chain employs TRBV20-1 and TRBJ2-1; TRBD2 matches at 8 bases. Germline V gene sequence: CDR1 DFQATT, CDR2 SNEGSKA (reference sequence). The CDR3 sequence is 14 residues long. J gave up 3 bases and V 3 bases, and 4 bases lay outside the gene matches.